This T cell receptor beta chain derives from a study of blood T cells in healthy people across ages. It was with a sample-barcoded 5' primer and a J-beta primer mix that a second PCR of about 6 to 11 cycles was run. TCRdb fed the 5' RACE reads into MiXCR, producing one record per CDR3 protein. Of hundreds of thousands of distinct CDR3 sequences in the sample, 20% to 25% were seen once. This clonotype has a single count. This CDR3 contains 15 residues. Germline loops: CDR1 MNHEY, CDR2 SMNVEV (reference sequence). The V end lost 0 bases, the J end lost 7 bases, and 12 bases lay between the germline ends. The data were also submitted as part of a second study, on T cells of mothers and their children.

The TCR sequence derives from a boy younger than 18 in good health. What was sequenced was blood. The rearrangement joins TRBV27 to TRBJ1-4; D may be TRBD1 (5 bases). The CDR3 sequence is CASSLSRVGSEKLFF. The CDR3 region has the DNA TGTGCCAGCAGTTTATCCAGGGTCGGAAGTGAAAAACTGTTTTTT.